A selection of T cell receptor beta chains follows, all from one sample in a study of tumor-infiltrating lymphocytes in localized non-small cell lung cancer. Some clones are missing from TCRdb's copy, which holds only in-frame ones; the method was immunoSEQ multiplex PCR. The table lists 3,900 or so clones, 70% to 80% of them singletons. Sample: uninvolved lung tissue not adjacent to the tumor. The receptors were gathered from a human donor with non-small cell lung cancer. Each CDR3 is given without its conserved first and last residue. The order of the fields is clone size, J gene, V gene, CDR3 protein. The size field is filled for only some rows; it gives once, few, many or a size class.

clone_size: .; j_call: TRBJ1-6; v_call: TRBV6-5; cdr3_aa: ASSPGHDRPLH
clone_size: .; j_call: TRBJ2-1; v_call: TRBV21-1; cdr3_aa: ASSKVSLCSGNEQF
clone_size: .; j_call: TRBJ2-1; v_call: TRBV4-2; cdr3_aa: ASSQRTSGATTSYNEQF
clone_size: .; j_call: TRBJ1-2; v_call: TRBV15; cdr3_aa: ATSPGQNYGYT
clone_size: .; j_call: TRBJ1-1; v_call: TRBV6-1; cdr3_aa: ASSFNRATEAF
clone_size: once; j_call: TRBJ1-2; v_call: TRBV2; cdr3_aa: ASSTQEAGLYGYT
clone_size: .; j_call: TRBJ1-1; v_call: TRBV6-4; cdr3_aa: ASRRRDTENTEAF
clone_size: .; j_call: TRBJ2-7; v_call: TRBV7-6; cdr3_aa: ASSLAGGQVSYEQY
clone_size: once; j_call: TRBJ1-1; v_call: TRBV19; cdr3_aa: ASSGHRAEAF
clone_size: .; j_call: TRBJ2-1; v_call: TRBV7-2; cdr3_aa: ASSLGQGPYNEQF
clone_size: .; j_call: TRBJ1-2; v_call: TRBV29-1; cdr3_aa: SVSGAVAGSNYGYT
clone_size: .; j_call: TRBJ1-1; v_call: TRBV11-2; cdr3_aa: ASLLGLGNTEAF
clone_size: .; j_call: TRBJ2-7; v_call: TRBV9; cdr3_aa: ASSAGGGPGQGLYEQY
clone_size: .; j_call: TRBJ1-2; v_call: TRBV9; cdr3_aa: ASSVDRSYT
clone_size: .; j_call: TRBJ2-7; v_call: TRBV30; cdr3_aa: AWSVLQGRYEQY
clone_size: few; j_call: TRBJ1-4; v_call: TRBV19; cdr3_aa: ASNDRFNEKLF
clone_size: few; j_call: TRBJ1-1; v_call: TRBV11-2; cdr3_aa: ASSPDSVVNTEAF
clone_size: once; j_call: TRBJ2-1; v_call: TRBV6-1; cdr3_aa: ASSAPRVFGSYNEQF
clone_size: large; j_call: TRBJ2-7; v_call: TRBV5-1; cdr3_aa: ASSLSGRVDEQY
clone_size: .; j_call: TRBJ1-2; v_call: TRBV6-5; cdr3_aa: ASSYSMTGNYGYT
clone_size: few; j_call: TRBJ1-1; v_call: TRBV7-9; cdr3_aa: ASSLDSGREAF
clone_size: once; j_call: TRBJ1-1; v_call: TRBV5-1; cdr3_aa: ASSVGQGANTEAF
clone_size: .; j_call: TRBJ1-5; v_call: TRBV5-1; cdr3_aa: ASSLEGQNQPQH
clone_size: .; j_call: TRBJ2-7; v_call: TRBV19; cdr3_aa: ASSIGTGLMEQY
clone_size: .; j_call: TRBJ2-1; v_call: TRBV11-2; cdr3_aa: ASSFIVGQQF
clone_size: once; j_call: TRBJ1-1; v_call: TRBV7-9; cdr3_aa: ALHGTGGDAF
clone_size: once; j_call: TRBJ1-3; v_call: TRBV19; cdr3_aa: ASSTIESSGNTIY
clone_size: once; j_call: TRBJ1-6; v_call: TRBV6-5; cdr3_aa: ASTGGAGDSPLH
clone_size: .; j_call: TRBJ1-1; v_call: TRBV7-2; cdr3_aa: ASSNRQENTEAF
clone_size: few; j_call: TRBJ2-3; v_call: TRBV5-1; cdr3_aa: ASRPTSGADTQY
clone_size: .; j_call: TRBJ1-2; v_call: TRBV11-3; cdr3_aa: ASSLRTGSGYT
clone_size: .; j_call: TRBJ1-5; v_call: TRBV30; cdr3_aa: AWSVSGDNQPQH
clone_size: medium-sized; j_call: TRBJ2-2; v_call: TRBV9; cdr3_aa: ASTKMSQGARTGELF
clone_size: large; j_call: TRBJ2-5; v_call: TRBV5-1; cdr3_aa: ASSQQTGFRETQY
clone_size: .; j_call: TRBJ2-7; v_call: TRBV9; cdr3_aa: ASSVGSTGGAYEQY
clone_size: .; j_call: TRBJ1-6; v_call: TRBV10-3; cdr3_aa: AISESSYRVPNSPLH
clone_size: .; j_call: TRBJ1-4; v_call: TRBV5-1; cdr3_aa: ASKEVGTGYEKLF
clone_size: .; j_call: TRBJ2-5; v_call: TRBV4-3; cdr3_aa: ASSGLGETQY
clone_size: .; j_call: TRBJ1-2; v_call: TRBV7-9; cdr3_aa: ASFGLGQGAPGYT
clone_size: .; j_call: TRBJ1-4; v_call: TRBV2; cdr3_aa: ASRDLDRGYEKLF
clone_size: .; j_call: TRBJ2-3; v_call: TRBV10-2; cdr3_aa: ASSSSAGGGADTQY
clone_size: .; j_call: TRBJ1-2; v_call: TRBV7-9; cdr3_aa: ASSLAGTGQIGYGYT
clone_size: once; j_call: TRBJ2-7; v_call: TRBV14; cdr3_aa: ASSQVRSGYEQY
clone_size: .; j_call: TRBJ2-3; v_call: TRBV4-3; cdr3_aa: ASSQDFPSTDTQY
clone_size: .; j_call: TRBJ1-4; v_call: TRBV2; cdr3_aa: AGSPTATNEKLF
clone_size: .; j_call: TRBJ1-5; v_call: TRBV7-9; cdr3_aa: ASSLEGSNQPQH
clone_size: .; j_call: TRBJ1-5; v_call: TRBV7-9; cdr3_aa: ASSLGTARNQPQH
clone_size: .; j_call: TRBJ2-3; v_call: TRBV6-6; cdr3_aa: ASSSPSESTDTQY
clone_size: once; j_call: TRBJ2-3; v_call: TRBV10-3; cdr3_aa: AISGPQLDSTDTQY
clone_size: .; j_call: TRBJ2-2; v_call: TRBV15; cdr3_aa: ATSKPRTSPNTGELF
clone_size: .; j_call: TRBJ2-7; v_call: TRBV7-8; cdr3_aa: ASSSGLTYEQY
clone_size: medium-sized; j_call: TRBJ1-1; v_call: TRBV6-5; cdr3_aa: ASRGVGQPNTEAF
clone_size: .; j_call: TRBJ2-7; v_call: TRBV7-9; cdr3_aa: ASSLGVFYEQY
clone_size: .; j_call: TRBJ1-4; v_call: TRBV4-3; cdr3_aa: ASSQDPSGATNEKLF
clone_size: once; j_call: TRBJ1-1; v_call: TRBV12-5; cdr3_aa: ASGLVVGAATEAF
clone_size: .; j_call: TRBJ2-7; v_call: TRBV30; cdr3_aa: AWSAGGGGSEQY
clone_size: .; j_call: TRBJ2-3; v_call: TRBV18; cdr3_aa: ASSATGPQISGTDTQY
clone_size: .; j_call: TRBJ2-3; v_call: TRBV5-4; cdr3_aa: ASSIRWDTQY
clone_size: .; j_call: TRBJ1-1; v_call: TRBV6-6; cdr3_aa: ASRPDPNTEAF